These 17 T cell receptor beta chains were sequenced from one sample in a study of T cell clonality in common variable immunodeficiency. Sequencing used immunoSEQ multiplex PCR; TCRdb keeps in-frame clones, though not all of them. The sample shows over 55,000 clones, none of them appearing just once. Sample: peripheral blood mononuclear cells. All receptors come from a person between 18 and 75 years old in good health.

This clone was recorded at least ten times. The read ends 3 residues early relative to the CDR3; the germline J gene fills the gap. The V call is TRBV5-1, the J call TRBJ2-3, with 13 nucleotides matching TRBD2. In germline, CDR1 is SGHRS, CDR2 YFSETQ. This CDR3 contains 19 residues. Trimming at V came to 2 bases and at J to 2 bases, leaving 11 bases not matched to a gene. The CDR3 protein is CASSFRTSGRAALTDTQYF. CDR3 DNA (partial): TGCGCCAGCAGCTTTAGGACTAGCGGGAGAGCGGCGCTCACAGATACG.

In its sample, this clone was seen many times. The read terminates 3 residues ahead of where the CDR3 ends, so the germline J gene completes it. This chain links TRBV10-3 with TRBJ2-1; 8 bases line up with TRBD1. The CDR3 has 14 amino acids. The trim removed 10 bases at V and 0 bases at J, leaving 5 bases unmatched. CDR1 ENHRY and CDR2 SYGVKD come from the germline V gene. The CDR3 bases that were read are TGTGCCACTCTAGACAGGGGCTCCTACAATGAG. Encoded protein: CATLDRGSYNE. The full CDR3 protein reads CATLDRGSYNEQFF.

This clone appeared many times. Read sequence stops 3 residues before the CDR3 end, and the germline J gene provides the missing end. The rearrangement uses TRBV19 and TRBJ2-3, with 7 bases matching TRBD1. Germline V lookup: CDR1 LNHDA, CDR2 SQIVND (reference sequence). The CDR3 is 14 amino acids. With 5 bases clipped from V and 5 bases from J, the junction kept 7 bases outside the gene matches. CDR3 sequence reads: CASSLGQWGDTQYF. The sequenced part of the CDR3 DNA is TGTGCCAGTAGTCTGGGACAGTGGGGAGATACG.

This clone was observed at least ten times. The read ends 3 residues early relative to the CDR3; the germline J gene fills the gap. This sequence joins TRBV13 and TRBJ1-4, with D possibly TRBD1 on 6 matching bases. Trimming removed 4 bases at V and 4 bases at J, with 13 bases between. Germline CDR1 is PRHDT and CDR2 is FYEKMQ (reference sequence). The CDR3 is 15 residues long. This CDR3 reads CASSSTDRDNEKLFF. The covered CDR3 bases are TGTGCCAGCAGCTCGACGGACAGAGATAATGAAAAA.

This clone has a count of ten or more. The read falls 3 residues short of the CDR3 end, and the missing part is taken from the germline J gene. The rearrangement joins TRBV7-9 to TRBJ2-1; 10 bases map to TRBD2. V gave up 1 base and J gave up 7 bases; unmatched junction bases: 4. Germline-derived CDR1 and CDR2 are SEHNR and FQNEAQ (reference sequence). The CDR3 loop spans 15 amino acids. CDR3 region: CASSLGLAGVNEQFF. The CDR3 DNA, read in part, is TGTGCCAGCAGCTTAGGGCTAGCGGGAGTTAATGAG.

This clone was seen many times. The sequence runs out 3 residues before the end of the CDR3; the remainder is reconstructed from the germline J gene. The chain uses TRBV4-2 and TRBJ2-2, with 7 bases that match TRBD2. The V segment lost 3 bases and the J segment 1 base; nucleotides outside the gene matches: 5. The CDR3 is 16 residues long. Germline V gene lookup returns CDR1 LGHNA and CDR2 YNFKEQ. The CDR3 here is CASSQAVAGNTGELFF. Incomplete CDR3 DNA: TGTGCCAGCAGCCAGGCAGTAGCGGGGAACACCGGGGAG.

In this sample, this clone turned up many times. The CDR3 here is CSEARGDYGYTF. Partial CDR3 DNA: TGCAGTGAGGCTCGGGGTGACTATGGC. The chain is built from TRBV20-1 and TRBJ1-2; D gene uncertain. The read terminates 3 residues before the CDR3 end, so the remaining end is supplied by the germline J gene. In germline, CDR1 is DFQATT, CDR2 SNEGSKA (reference sequence). The CDR3 has 12 residues. Trimming took 7 bases from V and 3 from J, leaving 12 bases between them.

This clone was recorded at least ten times. The read ends 3 residues early relative to the CDR3; the germline J gene fills the gap. The J gene is TRBJ2-7, the V gene TRBV2, with a weak D call TRBD1 (6 bases). The CDR3 is made up of 14 amino acids. Germline V lookup: CDR1 SNHLY, CDR2 FYNNEI. Trimming cost V 6 bases and J 2 bases, with 14 bases left between them. The part of the CDR3 DNA that was read is TGTGCCAGCAGCTCGCTCAGGGGACCCTACGAG. Translated, it gives CASSSLRGPYE. The entire CDR3 sequence reads CASSSLRGPYEQYF.

This clone has ten or more counts. The DNA ends 3 residues before the CDR3 does, and the rest of the CDR3 is filled in from the germline J gene. The chain has TRBV20-1 and TRBJ2-3; D ambiguous. Trimming left V 5 bases short and J 3 bases short, with 12 bases between. This CDR3 is built from 13 residues. Germline loops: CDR1 DFQATT, CDR2 SNEGSKA (reference sequence). The DNA read from the CDR3 is TGCAGTGCTTTACAGTCGAAAACAGATACG. Encoded protein: CSALQSKTDT. The entire CDR3 is CSALQSKTDTQYF.

This clone was counted many times. The read terminates 3 residues before the CDR3 end, so the remaining end is supplied by the germline J gene. The chain combines TRBV19 with TRBJ2-1; 7 bases agree with TRBD2. The V and J ends lost 3 bases and 4 bases, in that order; junction bases with no gene match: 6. The CDR3 runs to 15 residues. Germline CDR1 and CDR2: LNHDA and SQIVND (reference sequence). Here the CDR3 reads CASSISLADYNEQFF. The sequenced CDR3 bases are TGTGCCAGTAGTATCAGTCTAGCGGATTACAATGAG. The complete variable domain, with remaining parts taken from reference TRBV19 and TRBJ2-1, reads DGGITQSPKYLFRKEGQNVTLSCEQNLNHDAMYWYRQDPGQGLRLIYYSQIVNDFQKGDIAEGYSVSREKKESFPLTVTSAQKNPTAFYLCASSISLADYNEQFFGPGTRLTVL.

This clone was detected ten times or more. The missing CDR3 end, 3 residues past where the read stops, is filled in from the germline J gene. This chain uses TRBV5-1 with TRBJ2-2, with D possibly being TRBD2 (5 bases). With 0 bases removed from V and 3 bases from J, the gap between germline ends came to 15 bases. The CDR3 length is 17 residues. Germline values: CDR1 SGHRS, CDR2 YFSETQ. CDR3 DNA (partial): TGCGCCAGCAGCTTGGGGCCCCCAGCGGCAGACACCGGGGAG. The encoded protein is CASSLGPPAADTGE. The whole CDR3 sequence is CASSLGPPAADTGELFF.

In this sample, this clone turned up many times. The read terminates 3 residues before the CDR3 end, so the remaining end is supplied by the germline J gene. This sequence joins TRBV19 and TRBJ2-3, with a weak D call TRBD1 (5 bases). The CDR3 extends over 13 amino acids. Trimming shortened V by 4 bases and J by 4 bases, and 9 bases separated the two germline ends. Germline loops: CDR1 LNHDA, CDR2 SQIVND (reference sequence). The CDR3 bases that were read are TGTGCCAGTAGTACTCAGGGTTCAGATACG. It translates to CASSTQGSDT. Given in full, the CDR3 is CASSTQGSDTQYF.

This clone showed up many times. Read data end 3 residues before the CDR3 end; the end is taken from the germline J gene. The chain employs TRBV20-1 and TRBJ2-1; 14 bases line up with TRBD2. The CDR3 sequence is 15 residues long. Germline trimming cut 3 bases from V and 9 bases from J; bases unmatched to any gene: 7. The germline gives CDR1 DFQATT, CDR2 SNEGSKA (reference sequence). The CDR3 DNA, read in part, is TGCAGTGCTAGGGGACTAGCGGGAGTAAAGGTTGAG. This codes for CSARGLAGVKVE. In full, the CDR3 reads CSARGLAGVKVEQFF.

This clone was observed at least ten times. The observed sequence ends 3 residues before the CDR3 terminus, with the missing tail filled in from the germline J gene. The chain joins TRBV19 to TRBJ1-6; tentatively, D is TRBD1 (5 bases). The CDR3 sequence is 16 residues long. Trimming cost V 2 bases and J 6 bases, with 14 bases left between them. Germline V gene data show CDR1 as LNHDA and CDR2 as SQIVND (reference sequence). The CDR3 bases that were read are TGTGCCAGTAGTATATCTCTCGGACACCTTAATTCACCC. Translating it yields CASSISLGHLNSP. The entire CDR3 is CASSISLGHLNSPLHF.

This clone was recorded at least ten times. The CDR3 loop is CASSYRLAGVNEQFF. The covered CDR3 bases are TGTGCCAGCAGTTATCGGCTAGCGGGAGTCAATGAG. This rearrangement joins TRBV6-2 or TRBV6-3 to TRBJ2-1; TRBD2 matches at 10 bases. Read data end 3 residues before the CDR3 end; the end is taken from the germline J gene. Germline CDR1 and CDR2: MNHEY and SVGEGT. This CDR3 spans 15 amino acids. With 3 bases clipped from V and 6 bases from J, the junction kept 5 bases outside the gene matches.

Many counts were recorded for this clone. Read data end 3 residues before the CDR3 end; the end is taken from the germline J gene. This sequence joins TRBV7-9 and TRBJ1-4; a weak D match, TRBD1 (5 bases). CDR3 size: 13 residues. The germline gives CDR1 SEHNR, CDR2 FQNEAQ (reference sequence). V shed 5 bases and J shed 3 bases, with 7 bases lying between them. Partial CDR3 DNA: TGTGCCAGCAGCCGGGGGGCTAATGAAAAA. It yields the protein CASSRGANEK. The full CDR3 protein reads CASSRGANEKLFF.

This clone was recorded many times. The sequenced part of the CDR3 DNA is TGTGCCAGCAGCTCGGGGACGGGGGGGACC. Translating gives CASSSGTGGT. The whole CDR3 protein is CASSSGTGGTQYF. The chain is built from TRBV7-2 and TRBJ2-5, with 7 bases fitting TRBD2. Sequencing ends 3 residues short of the CDR3 end; the germline J gene provides the rest. After removal of 4 bases from V and 7 bases from J, the junction contained 6 bases not matched to a gene. The length of the CDR3 is 13 residues. The germline V gene has CDR1 SGHTA and CDR2 FQGNSA.